These 30 T cell receptor beta chains were all obtained from the same sample, sequenced in a study of shared clonotypes between healthy human individuals. The table came from immunoSEQ multiplex PCR; TCRdb's copy has only in-frame clones and leaves some out. The data contain some 980,000 clones, over 75% of them seen just once; the ten biggest clones take up nearly 1.5%. The specimen was memory CD4+ T cells sorted from blood. The subset denotes: CD45RA-negative fraction. The receptors shown here come from a young man in good health.

A few counts support this clone. V and J are TRBV10-3 and TRBJ2-1, with a possible D match to TRBD2 (5 bases). The CDR3 is 15 residues long. CDR1 is ENHRY and CDR2 is SYGVKD in the germline V gene. Deletions cut 3 bases from V and 3 bases from J, with 12 bases between. CDR3 region: CAISESQGSYNEQFF. CDR3 coding DNA: TGTGCCATCAGTGAAAGCCAAGGGAGCTACAATGAGCAGTTCTTC.

This rearrangement joins TRBV2 to TRBJ2-1; 11 bases align to TRBD2. There are 15 residues in the CDR3. J was trimmed by 9 bases and V by 2 bases; bases with no gene match: 6. Germline V gene sequence: CDR1 SNHLY, CDR2 FYNNEI. The CDR3 here is CASSESSGRAGEQFF. CDR3 bases: TGTGCCAGCAGTGAAAGTAGCGGGAGGGCCGGTGAGCAGTTCTTC.

This clone was detected only once. CDR3 nucleotide sequence: TGTGCCAGCTCACCATCGAGGGTCTATAATTCACCCCTCCACTTT. This encodes CASSPSRVYNSPLHF. V and J are TRBV18 and TRBJ1-6; no clear D gene. CDR3 size: 15 residues. Germline V gives CDR1 KGHSH, CDR2 LQKENI. V was shortened by 2 bases and J by 3 bases, with 8 bases between the two germline ends.

The chain uses TRBV6-6 and TRBJ1-4, with a tentative D call TRBD1 (6 bases). The CDR3 has 15 amino acids. The V gene's germline CDR1 is MNHNY and CDR2 SVGAGI (reference sequence). Trimming cost V 2 bases and J 6 bases, with 13 bases left between them. CDR3 DNA: TGTGCCAGCAGTTACCTCAGGGGAGGGGATGAAAAACTGTTTTTT. This gives the protein CASSYLRGGDEKLFF.

In its sample, this clone was seen a few times. V usage is TRBV5-6 and J usage is TRBJ1-1, with 7 bases matching TRBD1. V lost 0 bases and J lost 0; bases outside the gene matches: 11. CDR1 and CDR2 from the germline V gene are SGHDT and YYEEEE. The CDR3 runs to 18 residues. The CDR3: CASSLGGQVPSMNTEAFF. CDR3 sequence (DNA): TGTGCCAGCAGCTTGGGTGGACAGGTGCCGTCGATGAACACTGAAGCTTTCTTT. The variable domain in full, completed from reference TRBV5-6 and TRBJ1-1, reads DAGVTQSPTHLIKTRGQQVTLRCSPKSGHDTVSWYQQALGQGPQFIFQYYEEEERQRGNFPDRFSGHQFPNYSSELNVNALLLGDSALYLCASSLGGQVPSMNTEAFFGQGTRLTVV.

The chain carries TRBV7-3 and TRBJ2-3; 7 nucleotides match TRBD2. Looked up from germline, CDR1 is SGHTA and CDR2 is FQGTGA. Trimming removed 1 base from V and 3 bases from J; junction bases left unmatched: 7. The CDR3 has 16 amino acids. CDR3 nucleotide sequence: TGTGCCAGCAGCTTAATGAGCGGGGAGAGTACAGATACGCAGTATTTT. It encodes CASSLMSGESTDTQYF.

This sequence joins TRBV7-2 and TRBJ1-4; tentative D call: TRBD1 (6 bases). The CDR3 contains 13 residues. Germline V CDR1 and CDR2: SGHTA, FQGNSA. Trimming took off 4 bases at V and 6 bases at J, with 9 bases between the two ends. CDR3 DNA: TGTGCCAGCAGCTCAGGGGTGGATGAAAAACTGTTTTTT. It yields the protein CASSSGVDEKLFF.

The chain recombines TRBV9 with TRBJ2-5, with 7 bases that match TRBD1. The CDR3 contains 14 residues. Trimming cost V 0 bases and J 1 base; bases outside gene matches: 0. CDR1 SGDLS and CDR2 YYNGEE come from the germline V gene. The CDR3 coding sequence is TGTGCCAGCAGCGTAGGGGACAGCCAAGAGACCCAGTACTTC. It is translated as CASSVGDSQETQYF.

This clone has only a few counts. The rearrangement links TRBV10-1 to TRBJ1-6, with D possibly matching TRBD1 (6 bases). Germline CDR1 and CDR2: WNHNN and SYGVQD (reference sequence). Trimming left V 8 bases short and J 7 bases short, with 12 bases between. The CDR3 loop spans 13 amino acids. The CDR3 sequence is CASRTDNNSPLHF. The CDR3 nucleotides read TGCGCCAGCCGGACAGACAACAATTCACCCCTCCACTTT.

The chain links TRBV11-2 to TRBJ2-7; either TRBD1 or TRBD2 may fit D (5 bases each). The CDR3 contains 16 residues. Trimming shortened V by 0 bases and J by 3 bases, and 15 bases separated the two germline ends. Per germline, CDR1 SGHAT and CDR2 FQNNGV. CDR3 coding DNA: TGTGCCAGCAGCTTAGATCTCGCAGGGACCCACTACGAGCAGTACTTC. Translated, it gives CASSLDLAGTHYEQYF.

This clone was found once. This sequence joins TRBV9 and TRBJ1-3; a possible D gene is TRBD1 (5 bases). Germline assignment: CDR1 SGDLS and CDR2 YYNGEE. Trimming removed 3 bases at V and 0 bases at J, with 10 bases between. CDR3 size: 15 residues. The CDR3 DNA reads as TGTGCCAGCAGCGGGCTGGGGCTCTCTGGAAACACCATATATTTT. As protein: CASSGLGLSGNTIYF.

As to this clone: Other DNA sequences in the same sample also yield this CDR3. This sequence joins TRBV5-6 and TRBJ2-7, with TRBD2 as a possible D gene (7 bases). The CDR3 totals 14 residues. Germline CDR1 SGHDT, CDR2 YYEEEE. Trimming left V 2 bases short and J 2 bases short, with 11 bases between. CDR3 bases: TGTGCCAGCAGCTTTCGGGGGGCCCCCTACGAGCAGTACTTC. Translation: CASSFRGAPYEQYF.

The J gene is TRBJ2-1, the V gene TRBV19; D is undetermined. In germline, CDR1 is LNHDA, CDR2 SQIVND (reference sequence). CDR3 length equals 13 residues. V dropped 3 bases and J dropped 8 bases, with 11 bases sitting between them. In DNA form, the CDR3 reads TGTGCCAGTAGTATGTCCATTATCCATGAGCAGTTCTTC. Translating gives CASSMSIIHEQFF.

The J gene is TRBJ1-5, the V gene TRBV4-1, with D perhaps matching TRBD1 (5 bases). The CDR3 totals 16 residues. V lost 4 bases and J 6 bases, leaving 19 bases between the germline ends. Germline V gene data show CDR1 as MGHRA and CDR2 as YSYEKL. The CDR3 here is CASSLGQGGIGQPQHF. The CDR3 bases are TGCGCCAGCAGCCTGGGGCAGGGAGGAATCGGTCAGCCCCAGCATTTT.

The chain is built from TRBV4-3 and TRBJ2-7; 8 bases match TRBD1. After removal of 4 bases from V and 1 base from J, the junction contained 12 bases not matched to a gene. The CDR3 spans 17 residues. Germline V gene sequence: CDR1 LGHNA, CDR2 YSLEER. As DNA, the CDR3 is TGCGCCAGCAGCCCTACGATCGACCAGGGGGCTTCCTACGAGCAGTACTTC. It yields the protein CASSPTIDQGASYEQYF.

CDR3 sequence reads: CASSLVAASTDTQYF. DNA for the CDR3: TGTGCCAGCAGCTTAGTAGCGGCCAGCACAGATACGCAGTATTTT. The V and J genes are TRBV7-2 and TRBJ2-3; tentatively, D is TRBD2 (6 bases). Germline CDR1 and CDR2: SGHTA and FQGNSA. V lost 1 base and J lost 0, with 8 bases in between. CDR3 length: 15 amino acids. The whole variable domain, remainder taken from reference TRBV7-2 and TRBJ2-3, is GAGVSQSPSNKVTEKGKDVELRCDPISGHTALYWYRQSLGQGLEFLIYFQGNSAPDKSGLPSDRFSAERTGGSVSTLTIQRTQQEDSAVYLCASSLVAASTDTQYFGPGTRLTVL.

This chain links TRBV19 with TRBJ2-2, with D uncertain. This CDR3 has 16 residues. Trimming took 5 bases from V and 0 from J, leaving 13 bases between them. From germline, CDR1 is LNHDA and CDR2 SQIVND (reference sequence). The CDR3 DNA follows: TGTGCCAGTAGTTCCTCAGAAATCGCGAACACCGGGGAGCTGTTTTTT. Protein product: CASSSSEIANTGELFF.

This clone was observed a few times. The rearrangement uses TRBV5-1 and TRBJ1-3; TRBD1 matches at 7 bases. The V gene's germline CDR1 is SGHRS and CDR2 YFSETQ. The CDR3 length is 18 residues. Trimming at V came to 0 bases and at J to 0 bases, leaving 9 bases not matched to a gene. The CDR3 sequence is CASSLGQGISSSGNTIYF. For the CDR3, the DNA is TGCGCCAGCAGCTTGGGACAGGGCATCTCCTCCTCTGGAAACACCATATATTTT.

The chain uses TRBV10-3 and TRBJ1-6, with 7 nucleotides matching TRBD1. V shed 7 bases and J 4 bases; nucleotides not matched to a gene: 1. From germline, CDR1 is ENHRY and CDR2 SYGVKD. This CDR3 spans 13 amino acids. The CDR3 loop is CAIKGQYNSPLHF. CDR3 sequence (DNA): TGTGCCATCAAGGGACAGTATAATTCACCCCTCCACTTT.

V gene TRBV5-1 combines with J gene TRBJ1-6; the match to TRBD1 covers 7 bases. Germline V gene lookup returns CDR1 SGHRS and CDR2 YFSETQ. The CDR3 runs 14 residues. Losses at the gene ends were 0 bases for V and 10 bases for J; bases not matched to a gene: 4. The CDR3 spells CASSLAPGGSPLHF. In DNA, the CDR3 is TGCGCCAGCAGCTTGGCGCCAGGGGGATCACCCCTCCACTTT.

This rearrangement joins TRBV11-2 to TRBJ2-4; tentatively, D is TRBD1 or TRBD2 (5 bases each). Germline V gene sequence: CDR1 SGHAT, CDR2 FQNNGV. The germline V and J ends were trimmed by 5 bases and 7 bases, with 18 bases remaining between them. This CDR3 is built from 15 residues. For the CDR3, the DNA is TGTGCCAGCAGCGTAGGAGGACATATTAGCAACATTCAGTACTTC. Its translation is CASSVGGHISNIQYF. Complete variable domain (other parts from reference TRBV11-2 and TRBJ2-4): EAGVAQSPRYKIIEKRQSVAFWCNPISGHATLYWYQQILGQGPKLLIQFQNNGVVDDSQLPKDRFSAERLKGVDSTLKIQPAKLEDSAVYLCASSVGGHISNIQYFGAGTRLSVL.

This rearrangement joins TRBV6-1 to TRBJ2-3, with a weak D call TRBD1 (5 bases). Trimming pared 7 bases from V and 5 bases from J, leaving 16 bases between. Germline V gives CDR1 MNHNS, CDR2 SASEGT. The CDR3 spans 14 residues. The CDR3 reads CASMNKGSRDTQYF. CDR3 in DNA: TGTGCCAGCATGAATAAGGGGTCACGAGATACGCAGTATTTT.

This clone occurred once. The V call is TRBV7-2, the J call TRBJ1-4, with 10 bases fitting TRBD1. The CDR3 contains 15 residues. V lost 4 bases to trimming and J lost 5 bases; unmatched junction nucleotides: 4. Germline V gene data show CDR1 as SGHTA and CDR2 as FQGNSA. The CDR3 bases are TGTGCCAGCAGCTCCCGACAGGGGGCGAATGAAAAACTGTTTTTT. Translating gives CASSSRQGANEKLFF.

The chain carries TRBV25-1 and TRBJ1-4, with TRBD1 identical over 7 bases. With V trimmed by 7 bases and J by 7 bases, 9 bases remained unmatched. CDR1 is MGHDK, CDR2 SYGVNS, per germline. This CDR3 has 14 residues. As DNA, the CDR3 is TGTGCCAGCAACCCGACAGGGTTCAGTGAAAAACTGTTTTTT. This encodes CASNPTGFSEKLFF.

This chain uses TRBV6-6 with TRBJ2-7; D gene ambiguous. V was cut by 7 bases and J by 0 bases, with 13 bases left in between. Germline loops: CDR1 MNHNY, CDR2 SVGAGI (reference sequence). The length of the CDR3 is 14 residues. The CDR3 sequence: CASTDQGGSYEQYF. DNA of the CDR3: TGTGCCAGCACTGACCAAGGCGGCTCCTACGAGCAGTACTTC.

This clone occurred many times. The chain carries TRBV6-5 and TRBJ1-6; TRBD1 might be the D (6 bases). The V gene lost 6 bases and the J gene lost 9 bases, with 15 bases spanning the gap. The length of the CDR3 is 14 residues. The V gene's germline CDR1 is MNHEY and CDR2 SVGAGI. This CDR3 is CASRDQGLSSPLHF. CDR3 sequence (DNA): TGTGCCAGCAGGGATCAGGGGCTTAGTTCACCCCTCCACTTT.

The CDR3 reads CASSLDGGNTEAFF. The CDR3 DNA reads as TGTGCCAGCAGCTTAGATGGAGGGAACACTGAAGCTTTCTTT. The genes are TRBV11-3 and TRBJ1-1; D remains ambiguous. Looked up from germline, CDR1 is SGHNT and CDR2 is YENEEA. V lost 0 bases, J lost 1 base, and 6 bases lay in between. There are 14 residues in the CDR3.

Worth noting for this clone: Different DNA sequences within this sample yield the same CDR3. The chain links TRBV30 to TRBJ2-7, with a tentative D call TRBD1 (5 bases). CDR1 and CDR2 from the germline V gene are GTSNPN and SVGIG (reference sequence). Trimming cost V 5 bases and J 3 bases, with 11 bases left between them. The CDR3 is 12 residues long. The CDR3 is CAWSERGYEQYF. The CDR3 bases are TGTGCCTGGTCCGAAAGGGGCTACGAGCAGTACTTC.

The chain combines TRBV7-3 with TRBJ1-1; 9 bases match TRBD1. The J segment lost 0 bases and the V segment lost 4 bases, leaving 6 bases of the junction unmatched. Germline lookup yields CDR1 SGHTA and CDR2 FQGTGA. This CDR3 is built from 16 residues. The CDR3 DNA is TGTGCCAGCAGCTCGACAGGGGGGCCCATGAACACTGAAGCTTTCTTT. Encoded protein: CASSSTGGPMNTEAFF.

The CDR3 sequence: CASSRGVNRELFF. The CDR3 nucleotides read TGCGCCAGCAGTCGAGGGGTTAACCGGGAGCTGTTTTTT. This rearrangement joins TRBV10-1 to TRBJ2-2; tentatively, D is TRBD1 or TRBD2 (5 bases each). Trimming removed 5 bases at V and 9 bases at J, with 13 bases between. Germline V gene lookup returns CDR1 WNHNN and CDR2 SYGVQD (reference sequence). The CDR3 extends over 13 amino acids.